The entry that follows covers one T cell receptor beta chain sequence. This entry is derived from a study of blood T cell repertoires in COVID-19. Study in general: There were acute and convalescent COVID-19 samples, and they came from the United States, Italy and Spain.

Germline CDR1 reads MNHEY; CDR2 reads SVGAGI. CDR3 length: 13 amino acids. Trimming cost V 6 bases and J 1 base, with 9 bases left between them. Original data processing: Quantification of nucleated cells was approximated via reference gene primer amplification. TCRdb keeps only in-frame clones here, not all; method: immunoSEQ multiplex PCR. Clone size and the V and J calls come from that table; the DNA yielded D and trimming. This table has about 260,000 clones, over 80% appearing once. This chain joins TRBV6-5 and TRBJ1-1; D uncertain. The specimen was peripheral blood. The sequence was obtained from a woman aged 70-85 years with COVID-19, enrolled during active disease. The CDR3, as DNA: TGTGCCAGCAGAGAGCGGCCGAACACTGAAGCTTTCTTT. Its translation is CASRERPNTEAFF.